Listed below are T cell receptor beta chains from one sample, sequenced in a study of tumor and adjacent non-tumor tissue in lung cancer. A single record per CDR3 protein comes from TCRdb applying MiXCR to the multiplex PCR reads. Of some 80,000 distinct CDR3 sequences in the sample, about 80% were seen once. Sequencing was performed on distant non-tumor lung tissue. The receptors were sampled from a man aged 70 or older with non-small cell lung cancer. Both conserved end residues are part of each CDR3. The D gene is left open where the match is weak. Rows give clone size only sometimes, using once, few, many, or a class for an expanded clone.

>NA|TRBJ2-2|TRBV12-3/TRBV12-4|TRBD2
TGTGCCAGCAGGACACGAAAGGGGACTAGCGGGGGGAACACCTGGGAGCTGTTTTTT
CASRTRKGTSGGNTWELFF
>NA|TRBJ2-2|TRBV29-1|TRBD2
TGCAGCGCATTAGGGACTAGCTTCACCGGGGTGCTGTCTTTT
CSALGTSFTGVLSF
>few|TRBJ2-3|TRBV10-3|NA
TGTGCCATCAGTGATTACAGCACAGATACGCAGTATTTT
CAISDYSTDTQYF
>NA|TRBJ1-6|TRBV7-2|NA
TGTGCCAGCAGCCCCCCAGGGTTTGTTTCACCCCTCCACTTT
CASSPPGFVSPLHF
>few|TRBJ2-3|TRBV12-3/TRBV12-4|NA
TGTGACAGCAGTTTTAGAATAGGGAACATTGTGACAGATAAGCAGTATTTT
CDSSFRIGNIVTDKQYF
>NA|TRBJ2-7|TRBV10-3|NA
TGTGTCATCAGTGAGAAGGTGGGAGGCTACGAGCAGTACTTC
CVISEKVGGYEQYF
>NA|TRBJ2-5|TRBV10-3|TRBD2
TGTGCCATCAATGAGTCCACAGCGGGACCAGAGACCCCGTACTTC
CAINESTAGPETPYF
>NA|TRBJ2-1|TRBV5-1|TRBD2
TGCGCCAGCAGCGTCGGGACTAGCCGAAGTTGTGAGCACTTCTTC
CASSVGTSRSCEHFF
>NA|TRBJ1-5|TRBV20-1|TRBD1
TGCAGTGTTGCCATCGGACAGGGATGGGCACAGCCCCAGCATTTT
CSVAIGQGWAQPQHF
>many|TRBJ1-1|TRBV29-1|NA
TGCAGCGCTTCCACAGGGACTGAAGCTTTCTTT
CSASTGTEAFF
>NA|TRBJ2-1|TRBV11-3|NA
TGTGCCAGCAGCTTGGCATCCGGGACGGCCTACGATGTGCAGTTCTTC
CASSLASGTAYDVQFF
>NA|TRBJ1-5|TRBV6-2/TRBV6-3|NA
TGTGCCGGCACTCTCGCGGGGGGCAGGAATCAGCCCAAGCATTTT
CAGTLAGGRNQPKHF
>NA|TRBJ2-1|TRBV7-8|NA
TGTGCCCGCAGTTACCCAAAGGGCACAGTAAATGAGCAGTTCTTC
CARSYPKGTVNEQFF
>NA|TRBJ2-7|TRBV6-6|NA
TGTGCCAGCAGTCACTCGGTGGAACAGCCCTCCTACGAGCAGTACTTC
CASSHSVEQPSYEQYF
>NA|TRBJ1-2|TRBV11-1|NA
TGCGCCAGTAGCTTATACAGAAATGGCTACACCTTC
CASSLYRNGYTF
>NA|TRBJ2-3|TRBV20-1|TRBD2
TGCAGTGCTCTTCCGGGACTAGCGGGGGGGGTGGCAGATACGCAGTATTTT
CSALPGLAGGVADTQYF
>NA|TRBJ1-5|TRBV11-3|NA
TGTGCTGGCACCCGTCGGGAAGTAAGCACAGATACGCAGCATTTT
CAGTRREVSTDTQHF
>NA|TRBJ2-7|TRBV20-1|TRBD2
TGCAGTGGGGGGGGGACTAGCGGGGTCCCCTACGAGCAGTACTTC
CSGGGTSGVPYEQYF
>many|TRBJ1-2|TRBV4-2|NA
TGTGCCAGCAGCCAAGGGTTTTGGGTCGATAACTATGGCTACACCTTC
CASSQGFWVDNYGYTF
>NA|TRBJ2-2|TRBV4-1|NA
TGCGCCAGCAGCTCCAGGGGAATCCCAACCGGGGAGCCGTTTTTT
CASSSRGIPTGEPFF
>NA|TRBJ1-1|TRBV13|TRBD1
TGTGTAAGCAGCCCTGGGACAGGTTCGAACACTGAATCTTTCTTT
CVSSPGTGSNTESFF
>NA|TRBJ2-1|TRBV7-9|TRBD1
TGTGCCAGCAGCTCCTATGGACAGGGGGACAGTCATGAGCAGTTCTTC
CASSSYGQGDSHEQFF
>many|TRBJ2-3|TRBV7-6|TRBD2
TGTGCCAGCAGCGCCACGGGAGGGGCCGTGGGCACAGATACGCAGTATTTT
CASSATGGAVGTDTQYF
>NA|TRBJ1-1|TRBV11-3|TRBD1
TGTGCCAGCAGCTTCCGGGACAGAAACCAGAACACTGAAGCTTTGTTT
CASSFRDRNQNTEALF
>few|TRBJ1-5|TRBV11-3|NA
TGTGCCAGCACCTTAGATGTGGCTCAGCCCCAGCATTTT
CASTLDVAQPQHF
>NA|TRBJ1-5|TRBV11-2|NA
TGTGCCAGCAGCTCAGAGGGCAGGGAGGCTCAGCCCCAGCATTTT
CASSSEGREAQPQHF
>NA|TRBJ2-2|TRBV6-2/TRBV6-3|NA
TGTGCCGGCGGTTACTCGTCACCAGGGGAGGCCGGGGAGCTGTTTTTT
CAGGYSSPGEAGELFF
>NA|TRBJ2-1|TRBV6-2/TRBV6-3|NA
TGTACCAGCACTCGGGGCTCCTACAATGAGCAGTTCTTC
CTSTRGSYNEQFF
>NA|TRBJ2-7|TRBV4-1|TRBD2
TGCCCCAGCAGCGGGACATTAGCGGGAGAGGGGAACGAGCAGTACTTC
CPSSGTLAGEGNEQYF
>NA|TRBJ2-2|TRBV20-1|NA
TGCAGTGCTCTCAGGGTGACCGGGGAGCAGTTTTTT
CSALRVTGEQFF
>NA|TRBJ1-5|TRBV29-1|NA
TGCAGCGTTTTAACGTATTGCAATCAGTCCCAGCATTTT
CSVLTYCNQSQHF
>NA|TRBJ1-1|TRBV5-1|NA
TGTGTCAGCGGTTACAGGGAGGCCACTGAAGTTTTCTTT
CVSGYREATEVFF
>NA|TRBJ1-6|TRBV10-2|NA
TGCGCCAGCAGCTCACAATTGGGCGTTAATAATTCACCCCTCAAGTTT
CASSSQLGVNNSPLKF
>NA|TRBJ2-7|TRBV28|NA
TGTGCCAGCAGTTTTTTACTAACTGCGGGTTACGAGCAGTACTTC
CASSFLLTAGYEQYF
>NA|TRBJ2-2|TRBV6-1|NA
TGTGCCAGCAGACCATTAAGGCTGAAAACCAGGGAGCAGTTTTTT
CASRPLRLKTREQFF